One and the same sample provided the 11 T cell receptor beta chains below, sequenced in a study of blood T cell repertoires in COVID-19. This table comes from immunoSEQ multiplex PCR, and its TCRdb copy is limited to in-frame clones, with some not included. Of 99,000 or so clones listed, around 81% are singletons. Sequences were obtained from peripheral blood. These receptors originate from a man at least 80 years old with acute or convalescent COVID-19.

In its sample, this clone was seen a few times. The chain links TRBV4-1 to TRBJ1-6, with 9 bases identical to TRBD1. V lost 1 base, J lost 10 bases, and 8 bases stayed unmatched. The germline V gene encodes CDR1 MGHRA and CDR2 YSYEKL. There are 16 residues in the CDR3. In nucleotides, the CDR3 is TGCGCCAGCAGCCAAGGTTGGGACAGGGCATCATCACCCCTCCACTTT. Amino acid sequence: CASSQGWDRASSPLHF.

This chain uses TRBV2 with TRBJ1-6; D unresolved. Germline V gene data show CDR1 as SNHLY and CDR2 as FYNNEI. The V and J ends lost 6 bases and 2 bases respectively, with 14 bases between them. This CDR3 has 16 residues. The DNA of the CDR3 is TGTGCCAGCAGGGAGGGAAGAATAGCCTATAATTCACCCCTCCACTTT. Translating gives CASREGRIAYNSPLHF.

The chain uses TRBV5-4 and TRBJ2-7; TRBD2 agrees at 10 bases. The CDR3 runs 16 residues. With 5 bases clipped from V and 7 bases from J, the junction kept 15 bases outside the gene matches. CDR1 is SGHNT, CDR2 YYREEE, per germline (reference sequence). As DNA, the CDR3 is TGTGCCAGCAGACTATCCTTAGCGGGAGGAGTGGGGGAGCAGTACTTC. This encodes CASRLSLAGGVGEQYF. The entire variable domain, with the rest obtained from reference TRBV5-4 and TRBJ2-7, is as follows: ETGVTQSPTHLIKTRGQQVTLRCSSQSGHNTVSWYQQALGQGPQFIFQYYREEENGRGNFPPRFSGLQFPNYSSELNVNALELDDSALYLCASRLSLAGGVGEQYFGPGTRLTVT.

This chain links TRBV12-3 or TRBV12-4 with TRBJ1-2, with D perhaps matching TRBD1 (5 bases). V dropped 4 bases and J dropped 4 bases, with 10 bases sitting between them. CDR3 length: 13 amino acids. The CDR3 region has the DNA TGTGCCAGCAGTTGGGGGGGTGGCTATGGCTACACCTTC. Amino acid sequence: CASSWGGGYGYTF.

This clone appeared a single time. J is TRBJ2-1 and V is TRBV5-1; D unresolved. The germline V gene encodes CDR1 SGHRS and CDR2 YFSETQ. There are 16 residues in the CDR3. V was clipped by 5 bases and J by 0 bases, with 15 bases between them. The CDR3 bases are TGCGCCAGCAGTCGTCTTCTCTCTAGCTCCTACAATGAGCAGTTCTTC. It yields the protein CASSRLLSSSYNEQFF.

V gene TRBV27 combines with J gene TRBJ1-1; TRBD1 matches 11 bases. The CDR3 runs 16 residues. From germline, CDR1 is MNHEY and CDR2 SMNVEV (reference sequence). V lost 4 bases, J lost 4 bases, and 8 bases stayed unmatched. The CDR3 region has the DNA TGTGCCAGCAGTTCCCCCGGGACAGGGGGGAGCACTGAAGCTTTCTTT. It specifies CASSSPGTGGSTEAFF.

V usage is TRBV9 and J usage is TRBJ2-3; 7 bases fit TRBD2. The CDR3 runs 17 residues. With 0 bases clipped from V and 0 bases from J, the junction kept 7 bases outside the gene matches. Germline values: CDR1 SGDLS, CDR2 YYNGEE. The DNA of the CDR3 is TGTGCCAGCAGCGTAGCTACGGGACTAACTAGCACAGATACGCAGTATTTT. This codes for CASSVATGLTSTDTQYF.

The chain carries TRBV27 and TRBJ1-1, with 11 positions matching TRBD1. V trimming: 3 bases; J trimming: 5 bases; junction bases outside the gene matches: 8. The CDR3 is 16 residues long. Germline V lookup: CDR1 MNHEY, CDR2 SMNVEV (reference sequence). The CDR3 protein is CASSFGQGARGTEAFF. In DNA form, the CDR3 reads TGTGCCAGCAGTTTCGGACAGGGGGCCAGAGGAACTGAAGCTTTCTTT.

The chain uses TRBV7-9 and TRBJ2-7; D is uncertain. The CDR3 runs to 12 residues. Trimming took off 5 bases at V and 0 bases at J, with 5 bases between the two ends. CDR1 is SEHNR and CDR2 is FQNEAQ in the germline V gene (reference sequence). This CDR3 reads CASSHSSYEQYF. The CDR3 region has the DNA TGTGCCAGCAGCCACAGCTCCTACGAGCAGTACTTC.

On this clone: This CDR3 is also generated by other DNA sequences in the sample. The rearrangement uses TRBV19 and TRBJ2-5; 10 bases are a match to TRBD2. Germline V gives CDR1 LNHDA, CDR2 SQIVND (reference sequence). CDR3 length: 17 amino acids. The V gene end was trimmed by 6 bases and the J gene end by 4 bases; junction bases not matched to a gene: 14. The CDR3 here is CASSGPYGLAGGETQYF. CDR3 sequence (DNA): TGTGCCAGTAGCGGACCCTACGGATTAGCGGGAGGAGAGACCCAGTACTTC.

V is TRBV30 and J is TRBJ1-1; 11 bases align to TRBD1. CDR3 length: 18 amino acids. CDR1 is GTSNPN and CDR2 is SVGIG in the germline V gene (reference sequence). After removal of 3 bases from V and 5 bases from J, the junction contained 17 bases not matched to a gene. The CDR3 loop is CAWSFFQGPGTGGTEAFF. In DNA form, the CDR3 reads TGTGCCTGGAGCTTCTTCCAAGGACCAGGGACAGGGGGTACTGAAGCTTTCTTT.